The rows below give T cell receptor beta chains drawn from one sample of a study of cytomegalovirus exposure and HLA in healthy donors. The repertoire was sequenced with immunoSEQ multiplex PCR; TCRdb's copy has only in-frame clones and lacks some. The sample yields 120,000 to 150,000 clones, roughly 80% seen once. The material sequenced was PBMCs. Receptors originate from a woman aged 40-49 years in good health and CMV-seropositive. CDR3s include the opening cysteine and the closing phenylalanine or tryptophan. D genes are given only for firm matches. Size tells how often a clone was seen (once, few, many) or the class of an expanded clone, and some rows leave it out.

J gene	D gene	clone size	V gene	CDR3 protein	CDR3 DNA
TRBJ2-5	-	-	TRBV28	CASTYTGNLYQETQYF	TGTGCCAGCACTTATACAGGGAACTTGTACCAAGAGACCCAGTACTTC
TRBJ2-2	TRBD2	-	TRBV7-2	CASSLVPRGGLGELFF	TGTGCCAGCAGCTTAGTTCCGCGGGGGGGCCTCGGGGAGCTGTTTTTT
TRBJ2-2	-	-	TRBV7-3	CASSRGSTGELFF	TGTGCCAGCAGCCGGGGTTCCACCGGGGAGCTGTTTTTT
TRBJ2-5	TRBD2	-	TRBV5-1	CASSRTSGAEETQYF	TGCGCCAGCAGCCGGACTAGCGGGGCTGAAGAGACCCAGTACTTC
TRBJ2-3	-	-	TRBV28	CASSTQTDTQYF	TGTGCCAGCAGTACGCAGACAGATACGCAGTATTTT
TRBJ2-7	-	-	TRBV28	CASSPESEDEQYF	TGTGCCAGCAGTCCCGAGAGCGAGGACGAGCAGTACTTC
TRBJ2-7	TRBD2	-	TRBV27	CASRGGIVDEQYF	TGTGCCAGCCGCGGGGGAATAGTGGACGAGCAGTACTTC
TRBJ2-2	TRBD2	-	TRBV2	CASRKPGLAGGPGELFF	TGTGCCAGCAGGAAACCCGGCCTAGCGGGGGGGCCCGGGGAGCTGTTTTTT
TRBJ2-2	-	-	TRBV7-3	CASSLQPGANTGELFF	TGTGCCAGCAGCTTACAGCCGGGGGCGAACACCGGGGAGCTGTTTTTT
TRBJ1-1	TRBD1	-	TRBV4-2	CASSQATGGRTEAFF	TGTGCCAGCAGCCAGGCGACAGGGGGGAGAACTGAAGCTTTCTTT
TRBJ2-3	-	few	TRBV2	CASNRDYTDTQYF	TGTGCCAGCAACAGGGACTACACAGATACGCAGTATTTT
TRBJ1-2	-	-	TRBV19	CASSIIGGTNGYTF	TGTGCCAGTAGTATTATTGGAGGGACCAACGGCTACACCTTC
TRBJ2-5	TRBD1	few	TRBV6-6	CASSDRVRETQYF	TGTGCCAGCAGCGACAGGGTCCGGGAGACCCAGTACTTC
TRBJ2-5	-	-	TRBV5-1	CASSSNPPGLTGGDF	TGCGCCAGCAGCTCCAATCCGCCGGGACTCACAGGAGGGGACTTC
TRBJ1-1	TRBD1	few	TRBV6-1	CASSTQGAFSEAFF	TGTGCCAGCAGTACACAGGGGGCCTTTTCTGAAGCTTTCTTT
TRBJ1-1	-	-	TRBV5-1	CASSSTTANTEAFF	TGCGCCAGCAGCTCGACGACAGCGAACACTGAAGCTTTCTTT
TRBJ1-1	-	-	TRBV7-9	CASSLSGNTEAFF	TGTGCCAGCAGCTTATCCGGGAACACTGAAGCTTTCTTT
TRBJ2-7	-	-	TRBV18	CASSPPGLGYEQYF	TGTGCCAGCTCACCACCCGGGTTAGGCTACGAGCAGTACTTC
TRBJ1-1	-	-	TRBV19	CASRADRTNTEAFF	TGTGCCAGTAGGGCGGACAGAACGAACACTGAAGCTTTCTTT
TRBJ1-2	-	-	TRBV11-2	CASSVDWGGSNNYGYTF	TGTGCCAGCAGCGTAGATTGGGGAGGCAGCAATAACTATGGCTACACCTTC
TRBJ1-2	-	-	TRBV9	CASSNLQGTEGYTF	TGTGCCAGCAGTAATCTTCAGGGGACGGAAGGCTACACCTTC
TRBJ2-7	-	-	TRBV7-6	CASSPRGSSYEQYF	TGTGCCAGCAGCCCCAGAGGCAGCTCCTACGAGCAGTACTTC
TRBJ1-6	-	-	TRBV5-1	CASSLEGGAYNSPLHF	TGCGCCAGCAGCTTGGAAGGGGGTGCCTATAATTCACCCCTCCACTTT
TRBJ2-3	TRBD2	-	TRBV9	CASSSRGGSTDTQYF	TGTGCCAGCAGCTCCCGGGGGGGGTCCACAGATACGCAGTATTTT
TRBJ2-7	TRBD1	-	TRBV7-3	CASSLHGTGSYEQYF	TGTGCCAGCAGCTTACACGGGACAGGGTCCTACGAGCAGTACTTC
TRBJ1-3	-	-	TRBV6-1	CASSAMSYQYPEGSGNTIYF	TGTGCCAGCAGTGCTATGAGTTACCAATATCCCGAGGGCTCTGGAAACACCATATATTTT
TRBJ1-4	TRBD1	-	TRBV19	CASSIGQGGEKLFF	TGTGCCAGTAGTATCGGACAGGGAGGTGAAAAACTGTTTTTT
TRBJ2-6	TRBD2	-	TRBV28	CASSPSRGGMVSGANVLTF	TGTGCCAGCAGTCCATCACGGGGGGGGATGGTCTCTGGGGCCAACGTCCTGACTTTC
TRBJ1-5	-	-	TRBV5-4	CASSLRGEGNQPQHF	TGTGCCAGCAGCTTGCGGGGGGAGGGCAATCAGCCCCAGCATTTT
TRBJ2-7	TRBD2	-	TRBV6-1	CASSSGTSAYEQYF	TGTGCCAGCAGCTCCGGGACTAGCGCCTACGAGCAGTACTTC
TRBJ2-2	TRBD1	-	TRBV7-9	CASSSRQGASTGELFF	TGTGCCAGCAGCTCCAGACAGGGGGCGAGCACCGGGGAGCTGTTTTTT
TRBJ1-6	-	once	TRBV27	CASTTDRIGSSPLHF	TGTGCCAGCACCACTGACAGGATAGGTTCCTCACCCCTCCACTTT
TRBJ1-5	TRBD1	-	TRBV28	CASSRSGTGNLGQPQHF	TGTGCCAGCAGTCGCTCCGGGACAGGGAATCTTGGTCAGCCCCAGCATTTT
TRBJ1-3	-	-	TRBV7-9	CASSLFVGLSSGDGNTIYF	TGTGCCAGCAGCTTATTCGTCGGACTTTCATCGGGAGATGGAAACACCATATATTTT
TRBJ2-2	-	-	TRBV5-1	CASSLEQGVANTGELFF	TGCGCCAGCAGCTTGGAACAGGGAGTCGCGAACACCGGGGAGCTGTTTTTT
TRBJ2-3	-	-	TRBV11-2	CASHTGGTDTQYF	TGTGCCAGCCACACAGGAGGCACAGATACGCAGTATTTT
TRBJ1-5	-	-	TRBV19	CASSRQISNQPQHF	TGTGCCAGTAGTAGACAAATTAGCAATCAGCCCCAGCATTTT
TRBJ2-4	TRBD1	-	TRBV6-6	CASSYSGQGRDIQYF	TGTGCCAGCAGTTACTCCGGACAGGGTAGGGACATTCAGTACTTC
TRBJ2-1	TRBD2	-	TRBV27	CASSPHSGGAGEQFF	TGTGCCAGCAGTCCGCATAGCGGGGGGGCCGGTGAGCAGTTCTTC
TRBJ2-1	TRBD2	-	TRBV5-1	CASSRRTSGQNEQFF	TGCGCCAGCAGCCGGAGGACTAGCGGACAGAATGAGCAGTTCTTC
TRBJ1-2	TRBD1	-	TRBV5-1	CASSRTGGNYGYTF	TGCGCCAGCAGCAGGACAGGGGGTAACTATGGCTACACCTTC
TRBJ2-2	TRBD2	once	TRBV19	CASSMNSGGTGELFF	TGTGCCAGTAGTATGAATAGCGGGGGAACCGGGGAGCTGTTTTTT
TRBJ2-1	TRBD1	few	TRBV5-6	CASRGTGLYNEQFF	TGTGCCAGCAGAGGGACAGGGTTGTACAATGAGCAGTTCTTC
TRBJ2-7	-	-	TRBV6-1	CASSPSGVPIYEQYF	TGTGCCAGCAGTCCATCAGGGGTTCCCATCTACGAGCAGTACTTC
TRBJ2-1	TRBD2	few	TRBV9	CASSAQAGGLNEQFF	TGTGCCAGCAGCGCCCAAGCGGGGGGGCTCAATGAGCAGTTCTTC
TRBJ1-1	-	-	TRBV7-2	CASSLQGFAETEAFF	TGTGCCAGCAGCTTACAGGGGTTTGCGGAGACTGAAGCTTTCTTT
TRBJ2-7	TRBD1	-	TRBV4-1	CASSQGTPDRPAFPYEQYF	TGCGCCAGCAGCCAAGGAACTCCGGACAGGCCAGCATTTCCCTACGAGCAGTACTTC
TRBJ2-3	TRBD2	few	TRBV7-3	CASSLTSGGASDTQYF	TGTGCCAGCAGCTTAACGAGCGGGGGGGCCTCTGATACGCAGTATTTT
TRBJ2-1	-	-	TRBV7-9	CASSQGRLGGNEQFF	TGTGCCAGCAGCCAGGGGCGGTTAGGGGGCAATGAGCAGTTCTTC
TRBJ1-1	TRBD1	-	TRBV2	CASSLQGGSTEAFF	TGTGCCAGCAGTTTACAGGGGGGGAGCACTGAAGCTTTCTTT
TRBJ1-1	-	-	TRBV5-1	CASSIELTGMNTEAFF	TGCGCCAGCTCGATAGAGCTGACGGGAATGAACACTGAAGCTTTCTTT
TRBJ2-2	-	-	TRBV9	CASSLRGNTGELFF	TGTGCCAGCAGTCTCAGGGGGAACACCGGGGAGCTGTTTTTT
TRBJ1-1	-	-	TRBV11-2	CASSMTGVNTEAFF	TGTGCCAGCAGCATGACGGGAGTCAACACTGAAGCTTTCTTT
TRBJ2-3	-	-	TRBV9	CASSARRGDTQYF	TGTGCCAGCAGCGCCCGACGGGGAGATACGCAGTATTTT
TRBJ2-7	-	-	TRBV5-1	CASSLAEGASYEQYF	TGCGCCAGCAGCTTGGCCGAAGGGGCCTCCTACGAGCAGTACTTC